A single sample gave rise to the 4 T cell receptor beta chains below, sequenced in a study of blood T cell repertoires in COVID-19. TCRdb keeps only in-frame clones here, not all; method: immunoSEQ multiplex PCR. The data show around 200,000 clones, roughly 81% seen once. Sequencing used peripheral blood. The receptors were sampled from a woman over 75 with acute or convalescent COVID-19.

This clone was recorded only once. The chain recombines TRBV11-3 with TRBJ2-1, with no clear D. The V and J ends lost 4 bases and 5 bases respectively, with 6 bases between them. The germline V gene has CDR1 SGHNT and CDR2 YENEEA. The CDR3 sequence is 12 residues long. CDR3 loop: CASSSNDNEQFF. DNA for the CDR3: TGTGCCAGCAGCTCTAACGACAATGAGCAGTTCTTC.

In DNA form, the CDR3 reads TGCGCCAGCAGCCAAGACCTAGTGGTCGGGGGGCGGGGTCAGTACTTC. This sequence encodes CASSQDLVVGGRGQYF. The chain links TRBV4-3 to TRBJ2-4; D may be TRBD2 (7 bases). V gave up 0 bases and J gave up 12 bases, with 21 bases separating them. CDR1 is LGHNA and CDR2 is YSLEER in the germline V gene. This CDR3 contains 16 residues.

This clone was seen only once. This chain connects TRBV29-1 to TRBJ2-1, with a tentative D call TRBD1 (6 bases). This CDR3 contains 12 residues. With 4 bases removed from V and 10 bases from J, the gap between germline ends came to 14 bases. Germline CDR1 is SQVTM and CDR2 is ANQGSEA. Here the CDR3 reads CSVGGHLQEQFF. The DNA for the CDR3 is TGCAGCGTTGGGGGACACCTCCAGGAGCAGTTCTTC.

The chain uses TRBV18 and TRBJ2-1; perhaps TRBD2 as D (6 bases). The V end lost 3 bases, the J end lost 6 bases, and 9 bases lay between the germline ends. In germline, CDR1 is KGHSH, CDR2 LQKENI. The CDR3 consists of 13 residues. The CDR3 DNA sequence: TGTGCCAGCTCACCCGGGGGTGTCAATGAGCAGTTCTTC. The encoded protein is CASSPGGVNEQFF.